This TCR beta chain was captured by sequencing in a study of HIV-infected patients and healthy controls. Study observations and caveats: HIV-infected repertoires had significantly higher mean Gini indices than controls, possibly reflecting oligoclonality. In HIV-infected patients, the apparent post-therapy Gini index recovery did not replicate in size-matched data.

Trimming took 4 bases from V and 2 from J; bases not matched to a gene: 6. The CDR3 has 16 amino acids. CDR1 and CDR2 from the germline V gene are MGHRA and YSYEKL. Reverse transcription used about 500 ng RNA and constant-region primers for alpha and beta. Alpha and beta chain libraries were made separately by chain-specific third strand synthesis with multiplexing indices. The SP2 site served as the priming point for second strand synthesis. TCRdb reprocessed the 5' RACE reads via MiXCR and lists one record per CDR3 protein. The table lists around 5,800 distinct CDR3 sequences, roughly a tenth of them singletons. No cell fractionation was done, so the repertoire covers all unsorted peripheral blood T cells. This clonotype was counted between two and nine times. Its antigen remains unidentified.

J is TRBJ2-5 and V is TRBV4-1; 11 bases agree with TRBD1. The origin of this receptor is an adult with HIV infection. Specimen: blood, collected before antiretroviral therapy. CDR3 residues: CASSPPGQGGQETQYF. The CDR3 coding sequence is TGCGCCAGCAGCCCCCCGGGACAGGGGGGACAAGAGACCCAGTACTTC.